The clone carrying this TCR beta chain showed up many times. The target antigen is unknown. This sample is part of a study of Graves' ophthalmopathy and Graves' hyperthyroidism. About the research overall: Specimen type is peripheral blood, obtained at initial diagnosis before any treatment.

Amplification targeted the TCR beta CDR3 regions, with RNA transcripts as the source material. Investigators did first-round RT-PCR with HTBI primers, then second-round multiplex PCR. TCRdb reprocessed the multiplex PCR reads via MiXCR and lists one record per CDR3 protein. The table has 660,000 or so distinct CDR3 sequences, just over 40% seen once. The ends were cut back, 7 bases at V and 4 bases at J, with 10 bases in the middle. The germline V gene encodes CDR1 SQVTM and CDR2 ANQGSEA. There are 11 residues in the CDR3. Orbital computed tomography, thyroid ultrasound, TRAb, serum thyroxine and clinical symptoms formed the basis of diagnosis. Study-wide results and caveats: Blood also harbored most expanded thyroid clonotypes above 0.001 frequency. In predicting ophthalmopathy progression, the model reached 65% to 71% sensitivity and 72.22% specificity.

The V and J genes are TRBV29-1 and TRBJ1-2, with D tentatively TRBD1 (5 bases). Sequenced material: peripheral blood. The clonotype was recovered from an adult man with Graves' ophthalmopathy. CDR3 amino acids: CSGAGTYGYTF. The CDR3 DNA reads as TGCAGCGGAGCAGGGACCTATGGCTACACCTTC.